This entry features one T cell receptor (beta chain) sequence. The data were taken from a study of blood T cell repertoires in COVID-19. About the research overall: PBMCs, B-cell-depleted T cells, or T cells were the source of the cDNA or gDNA that made up the material.

The authors' processing: Reference gene primer amplification gave nucleated cell count estimates. Here immunoSEQ multiplex PCR was the method, and the copy in TCRdb shows in-frame clones only, minus some. V, J and clone size derive from that table, while D and trimming were established from the DNA sequence. The sample includes a few hundred thousand clones, roughly nine tenths seen only once; the top ten take 2.9%. This CDR3 comprises 15 residues. V was cut by 7 bases and J by 0 bases, with 12 bases left in between. Germline V CDR1 and CDR2: SEHNR, FQNEAQ (reference sequence). The TCR comes from a woman between 50 and 59 years old who had been exposed to COVID-19. The sequencing input was PBMCs or T cells enriched from blood (not recorded which). The V gene is TRBV7-9, the J gene TRBJ2-2, with a weak D call TRBD1 (5 bases). CDR3 amino acids: CASIPGFANTGELFF. In DNA, the CDR3 is TGTGCCAGCATTCCAGGGTTCGCGAACACCGGGGAGCTGTTTTTT. Full variable domain (missing parts from reference TRBV7-9 and TRBJ2-2): DTGVSQNPRHKITKRGQNVTFRCDPISEHNRLYWYRQTLGQGPEFLTYFQNEAQLEKSRLLSDRFSAERPKGSFSTLEIQRTEQGDSAMYLCASIPGFANTGELFFGEGSRLTVL.